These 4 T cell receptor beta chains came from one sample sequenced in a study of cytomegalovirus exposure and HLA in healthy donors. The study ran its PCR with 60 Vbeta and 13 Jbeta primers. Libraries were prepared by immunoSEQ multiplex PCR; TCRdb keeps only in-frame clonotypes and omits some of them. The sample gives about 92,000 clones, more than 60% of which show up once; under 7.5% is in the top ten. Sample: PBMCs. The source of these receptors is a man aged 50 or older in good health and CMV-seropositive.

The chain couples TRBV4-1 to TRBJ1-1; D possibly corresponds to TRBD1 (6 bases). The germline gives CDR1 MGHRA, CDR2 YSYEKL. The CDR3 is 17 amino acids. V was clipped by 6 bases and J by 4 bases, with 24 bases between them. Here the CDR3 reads CASSLRLAGEVGTEAFF. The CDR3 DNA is TGCGCCAGCAGTTTAAGACTAGCAGGGGAAGTCGGCACTGAAGCTTTCTTT.

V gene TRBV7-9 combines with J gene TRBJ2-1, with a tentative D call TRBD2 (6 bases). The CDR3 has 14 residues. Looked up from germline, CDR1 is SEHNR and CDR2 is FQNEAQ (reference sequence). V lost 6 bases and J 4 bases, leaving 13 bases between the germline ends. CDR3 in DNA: TGTGCCAGCAGTCCTACGGGGGAGTACAATGAGCAGTTCTTC. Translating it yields CASSPTGEYNEQFF.

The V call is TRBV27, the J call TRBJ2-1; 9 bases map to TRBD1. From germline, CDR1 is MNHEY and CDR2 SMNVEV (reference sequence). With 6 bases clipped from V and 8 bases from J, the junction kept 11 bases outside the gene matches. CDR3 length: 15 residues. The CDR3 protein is CASRQGTGIQDEQFF. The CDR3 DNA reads TGTGCCAGCAGGCAAGGGACAGGGATTCAAGATGAGCAGTTCTTC.

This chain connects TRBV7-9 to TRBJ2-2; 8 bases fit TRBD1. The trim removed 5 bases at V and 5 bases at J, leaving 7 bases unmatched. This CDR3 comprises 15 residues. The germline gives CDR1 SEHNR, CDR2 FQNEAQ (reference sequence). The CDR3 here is CASSQRQGWTGELFF. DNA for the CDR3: TGTGCCAGCAGCCAACGACAGGGGTGGACCGGGGAGCTGTTTTTT.